The 4 T cell receptor beta chains listed next were all sequenced from one sample in a study of post-analysis software for immune sequencing data. General study points: Patients carried 5 or 6 TRBV segments more frequently than controls did, and TRBV5-6, TRBV5-1 and TRBV20-1 were among them.

Their target antigens are unknown. The library was made from cDNA and included unique molecular identifiers. MiXCR, applied by TCRdb to the PCR reads, yields one record per CDR3 protein. The sample contains about half a million distinct CDR3 sequences, approximately 46% of which appear only once. Material for sequencing was blood. The receptor set was obtained from a girl aged 5 to 17 with multiple sclerosis.

This clonotype was seen more than once but under ten times. V usage is TRBV28 and J usage is TRBJ1-2; a weak D match, TRBD1 (6 bases). The CDR3 contains 15 residues. Trimming shortened V by 5 bases and J by 3 bases, and 16 bases separated the two germline ends. Germline V CDR1 and CDR2: MDHEN, SYDVKM. The CDR3 sequence: CASSPAGGADYGYTF. The CDR3 bases are TGTGCCAGCAGTCCGGCGGGGGGCGCGGACTATGGCTACACCTTC.

As for this clonotype: Given a much more abundant clone one base away, this may be a read error. V gene TRBV5-1 combines with J gene TRBJ2-7, with D uncertain. The ends were cut back, 4 bases at V and 6 bases at J, with 17 bases in the middle. Germline assignment: CDR1 SGHRS and CDR2 YFSETQ. The CDR3 covers 14 residues. The CDR3 sequence is CASSPRTCSLEQYF. CDR3 nucleotides: TGCGCCAGCAGCCCTAGAACATGCTCGCTCGAGCAGTACTTC.

The chain has TRBV5-1 and TRBJ2-7, with a possible D match to TRBD1 (5 bases). Germline CDR1 SGHRS, CDR2 YFSETQ. Trimming took 3 bases from V and 2 from J, leaving 12 bases between them. The CDR3 contains 14 residues. The CDR3 sequence is CASSWVTGTYEQYF. The CDR3 DNA follows: TGCGCCAGCAGCTGGGTTACAGGAACCTACGAGCAGTACTTC. Based on the CDR3 plus reference TRBV5-1 and TRBJ2-7, the full variable domain is KAGVTQTPRYLIKTRGQQVTLSCSPISGHRSVSWYQQTPGQGLQFLFEYFSETQRNKGNFPGRFSGRQFSNSRSEMNVSTLELGDSALYLCASSWVTGTYEQYFGPGTRLTVT.

This sequence joins TRBV12-3 or TRBV12-4 and TRBJ2-1; D perhaps matches TRBD1 (5 bases). The V end was cut by 1 base, the J end by 4 bases, with 8 bases between. The CDR3 spans 14 residues. The CDR3 DNA sequence: TGTGCCAGCAGTTTAGGCAGGGCGTACAATGAGCAGTTCTTC. Its translation: CASSLGRAYNEQFF.